The rows below give T cell receptor beta chains drawn from one sample of a study of T cells in Graves' hyperthyroidism and ophthalmopathy. One entry per CDR3 protein, called by TCRdb with MiXCR from the multiplex PCR reads. The table shows approximately 600,000 distinct CDR3 sequences, with less than 25% occurring only once. Source material: blood. All receptors come from a man younger than 45 with Graves' ophthalmopathy. Each CDR3 is given with its conserved first and last residue. D genes are given only for firm matches. A clone size is listed for some rows: how often the clone was seen (once, few, many), or a class if it is expanded.

clone size | J gene | D gene | V gene | CDR3 protein | CDR3 DNA
many | TRBJ2-1 | TRBD2 | TRBV3-1 | CASSPTSGNNEQFF | TGTGCCAGCAGCCCTACTAGCGGGAACAATGAGCAGTTCTTC
- | TRBJ2-1 | - | TRBV19 | CASSIDGFNEQFF | TGTGCCAGTAGTATCGATGGATTCAATGAGCAGTTCTTC
many | TRBJ2-7 | TRBD1 | TRBV7-2 | CASSLVAGGNEQYF | TGTGCCAGCAGCTTAGTGGCAGGGGGTAACGAGCAGTACTTC
many | TRBJ1-1 | TRBD1 | TRBV11-2 | CASSSTGGLNTEAFF | TGTGCCAGCAGCTCTACAGGGGGGCTGAACACTGAAGCTTTCTTT
few | TRBJ2-7 | TRBD2 | TRBV24-1 | CATSDLGLGGEQYF | TGTGCCACCAGTGACCTGGGACTAGGGGGCGAGCAGTACTTC
few | TRBJ2-2 | TRBD1 | TRBV5-1 | CASSLEGAIGELFF | TGCGCCAGCAGCTTAGAGGGGGCGATCGGGGAGCTGTTTTTT
few | TRBJ2-3 | - | TRBV5-1 | CASSVPPEGRTDTQYF | TGCGCCAGCAGCGTGCCGCCGGAGGGTCGCACAGATACGCAGTATTTT
- | TRBJ2-2 | - | TRBV6-2/TRBV6-3 | CATRTANTGELFF | TGTGCCACCCGGACAGCGAACACCGGGGAGCTGTTTTTT
many | TRBJ2-1 | TRBD2 | TRBV2 | CASNRLAGGRRNEQFF | TGTGCCAGCAATCGGTTAGCGGGAGGGCGGCGGAATGAGCAGTTCTTC
few | TRBJ2-5 | - | TRBV6-5 | CASNYDGGETQYF | TGTGCCAGCAATTACGACGGCGGAGAGACCCAGTACTTC
- | TRBJ2-1 | - | TRBV9 | CASSVGGRTSFNEQFF | TGTGCCAGCAGCGTAGGAGGGCGAACTAGTTTCAATGAGCAGTTCTTC
few | TRBJ2-2 | TRBD1 | TRBV28 | CASSFPPGQGNTGELFF | TGTGCCAGCAGTTTCCCCCCCGGACAGGGGAACACCGGGGAGCTGTTTTTT
few | TRBJ1-1 | TRBD1 | TRBV11-2 | CASSLLYLQGKSDTEAFF | TGTGCCAGCAGCTTATTGTATCTACAGGGGAAATCGGACACTGAAGCTTTCTTT
- | TRBJ2-3 | - | TRBV4-1 | CASTGSSTDTQYF | TGCGCCAGCACCGGGAGTAGCACAGATACGCAGTATTTT
many | TRBJ2-3 | - | TRBV11-2 | CASSLGTYRGTQYF | TGTGCCAGCAGCCTCGGGACTTACCGGGGTACGCAGTATTTT
few | TRBJ2-7 | TRBD1 | TRBV4-3 | CASSQDPTGTGVTYEQYF | TGCGCCAGCAGCCAAGATCCCACCGGGACAGGGGTTACCTACGAGCAGTACTTC
- | TRBJ2-2 | - | TRBV27 | CASSFLNIGELFF | TGTGCCAGCAGTTTTCTGAACATCGGGGAGCTGTTTTTT
- | TRBJ2-7 | - | TRBV11-1 | CASSSYRVPTYEQYF | TGTGCCAGCAGCTCCTACAGGGTACCCACCTACGAGCAGTACTTC
few | TRBJ2-7 | TRBD1 | TRBV20-1 | CSASWTGPYEQYF | TGCAGTGCTAGTTGGACAGGGCCTTACGAGCAGTACTTC
many | TRBJ1-3 | - | TRBV18 | CASSPPSASGNTIYF | TGTGCCAGCTCACCACCATCAGCCTCTGGAAACACCATATATTTT
- | TRBJ2-5 | TRBD1 | TRBV4-1 | CASSQDRGQQETQYF | TGCGCCAGCAGCCAAGATCGGGGACAGCAAGAGACCCAGTACTTC
- | TRBJ1-2 | - | TRBV24-1 | CATSGGAAPNYGYTF | TGTGCCACCAGTGGAGGGGCCGCTCCTAACTATGGCTACACCTTC
many | TRBJ2-1 | TRBD1 | TRBV29-1 | CSAAGTGQENEQFF | TGCAGCGCAGCCGGGACAGGGCAAGAGAATGAGCAGTTCTTC
few | TRBJ2-7 | TRBD2 | TRBV15 | CATSRGRETSGEQYF | TGTGCCACCAGCAGAGGAAGAGAGACTAGCGGCGAGCAGTACTTC
few | TRBJ2-3 | - | TRBV5-8 | CASSWGRASTDTQYF | TGTGCCAGCAGCTGGGGCAGGGCTAGCACAGATACGCAGTATTTT
many | TRBJ1-5 | TRBD1 | TRBV28 | CASSARDRGQDQPQHF | TGTGCCAGCAGTGCCCGGGACAGGGGACAGGATCAGCCCCAGCATTTT
few | TRBJ1-6 | - | TRBV2 | CANSGNSYNSPLHF | TGTGCCAACTCAGGGAATTCCTATAATTCACCCCTCCACTTT
few | TRBJ2-1 | - | TRBV5-6 | CASSLAVGRAYNEQFF | TGTGCCAGCAGCTTGGCCGTGGGCAGAGCCTACAATGAGCAGTTCTTC
few | TRBJ1-6 | - | TRBV27 | CASGRGGSPLHF | TGTGCCAGTGGGAGGGGAGGGTCACCCCTCCACTTT
- | TRBJ1-1 | TRBD1 | TRBV20-1 | CSASTGGLMNTEAFF | TGCAGTGCTAGTACAGGGGGACTAATGAACACTGAAGCTTTCTTT
many | TRBJ2-5 | TRBD2 | TRBV2 | CASRGGIRQETQYF | TGTGCCAGCAGGGGGGGGATTCGGCAAGAGACCCAGTACTTC
many | TRBJ2-1 | - | TRBV3-1 | CASSPGLFNEQFF | TGTGCCAGCAGCCCCGGACTGTTTAATGAGCAGTTCTTC
many | TRBJ1-5 | - | TRBV20-1 | CSAGQDSNQPQHF | TGCAGTGCTGGGCAGGATAGCAATCAGCCCCAGCATTTT
few | TRBJ2-2 | - | TRBV7-8 | CASSFFGTPNTGELFF | TGTGCCAGCAGCTTTTTCGGGACTCCTAACACCGGGGAGCTGTTTTTT
few | TRBJ2-5 | TRBD2 | TRBV28 | CASYPSGSSETQYF | TGTGCCAGCTATCCTAGCGGGAGCTCAGAGACCCAGTACTTC
once | TRBJ1-2 | - | TRBV10-2 | CASSETRTGYTF | TGCGCCAGCAGTGAGACCCGGACGGGCTACACCTTC
many | TRBJ2-3 | - | TRBV11-2 | CASSPGRGLNTDTQYF | TGTGCCAGCAGCCCAGGGCGGGGGCTTAACACAGATACGCAGTATTTT
many | TRBJ1-5 | - | TRBV2 | CASKPGPNQPQHF | TGTGCCAGTAAACCGGGGCCAAATCAGCCCCAGCATTTT
- | TRBJ1-3 | - | TRBV30 | CALNRAFGNTIYF | TGTGCCTTGAACCGTGCTTTTGGAAACACCATATATTTT
few | TRBJ1-2 | TRBD1 | TRBV28 | CASSSGRGLGYTF | TGTGCCAGCAGCTCCGGAAGGGGGCTAGGCTACACCTTC
- | TRBJ2-7 | - | TRBV30 | CAWSVSRTSISYEQYF | TGTGCCTGGAGCGTTAGTCGCACCTCGATCTCCTACGAGCAGTACTTC
- | TRBJ2-1 | TRBD2 | TRBV2 | CASSLQTSGRVNEQFF | TGTGCCAGCAGTTTACAGACTAGCGGGAGGGTCAATGAGCAGTTCTTC
- | TRBJ2-3 | - | TRBV19 | CASSSGLWDTQYF | TGTGCCAGTAGTTCGGGTTTATGGGATACGCAGTATTTT
- | TRBJ2-1 | TRBD2 | TRBV7-2 | CASSLALAGGPNEQFF | TGTGCCAGCAGCTTAGCGCTAGCGGGAGGGCCCAATGAGCAGTTCTTC
- | TRBJ2-1 | TRBD2 | TRBV9 | CASSDSGSSYNEQFF | TGTGCCAGCAGTGATAGCGGGAGCTCCTACAATGAGCAGTTCTTC
- | TRBJ1-1 | TRBD1 | TRBV6-1 | CASRGVQGGDTEAFF | TGTGCCAGCAGAGGGGTTCAGGGGGGAGACACTGAAGCTTTCTTT
- | TRBJ2-1 | TRBD1 | TRBV27 | CASSARQGNNEQFF | TGTGCCAGCAGTGCCCGACAGGGAAACAATGAGCAGTTCTTC
- | TRBJ2-5 | TRBD1 | TRBV28 | CASRPGTGEETQYF | TGTGCCAGCAGACCCGGGACAGGAGAAGAGACCCAGTACTTC
- | TRBJ2-3 | TRBD1 | TRBV19 | CASNTGDRATDTQYF | TGTGCCAGTAATACCGGGGACAGGGCAACAGATACGCAGTATTTT
many | TRBJ1-5 | - | TRBV28 | CASSPPSGGRNQPQHF | TGTGCCAGCAGTCCACCTAGTGGAGGGCGCAATCAGCCCCAGCATTTT
few | TRBJ1-1 | - | TRBV5-1 | CASSSTKGMNTEAFF | TGCGCCAGCAGCTCAACAAAGGGAATGAACACTGAAGCTTTCTTT
- | TRBJ1-2 | - | TRBV4-1 | CASSPLTTSWGGYTF | TGCGCCAGCAGCCCTTTGACTACCTCTTGGGGCGGCTACACCTTC
few | TRBJ2-3 | - | TRBV7-2 | CASSFYRTDTQYF | TGTGCCAGCAGCTTCTACAGGACAGATACGCAGTATTTT
few | TRBJ2-1 | - | TRBV5-1 | CASSSRTAYNEQFF | TGCGCCAGCAGCTCGAGGACAGCTTACAATGAGCAGTTCTTC